The clone carrying this TCR beta chain occurred many times. Primers used in a second PCR of about 6 to 11 cycles were a sample-barcoded 5' primer and a J-beta primer mix. TCRdb redid the calling of the 5' RACE reads with MiXCR, one entry per CDR3 protein. The data hold about 840,000 distinct CDR3 sequences, with about 29% observed a single time. This CDR3 comprises 15 residues. V lost 2 bases and J lost 5, with 15 bases in between. These data originate in a study of blood T cells in healthy people across ages. This sample was shared with a second study, whose subject was T cells of mothers and their children. That investigation notes: Related mother and child pairs showed slightly greater overlap (not significant) than unrelated pairs did.

This sequence originates from a woman between 35 and 50 years old in good health. Sequenced sample: blood. The rearrangement joins TRBV12-3 or TRBV12-4 to TRBJ2-5; D gene unclear. CDR3 protein: CASSLRRPMGETQYF. CDR3 sequence (DNA): TGTGCCAGCAGTTTACGCAGGCCGATGGGGGAGACCCAGTACTTC.